This T cell receptor beta chain was sequenced in a study of CD8 T cells in ankylosing spondylitis (TCRdb year 2017). At the level of the whole study: The study profiled T cell receptor beta repertoires in healthy donors and ankylosing spondylitis patients to find disease-linked TCR variants. The full study cohort comprised about 25 ankylosing spondylitis patients and 85 to 120 healthy donors. Peripheral blood samples were taken, and synovial fluid was additionally collected from ankylosing spondylitis patients. Overall results and qualifications from the work: In peripheral blood, the disease-linked clones were found at relatively low frequencies and had a CD8+ phenotype. The disease-linked clones were reported to be significantly enriched in matched synovial fluid samples from ankylosing spondylitis patients. A TCR beta motif of several highly homologous amino acid variants appeared characteristic of blood from ankylosing spondylitis patients. Some motif variants had previously been reported in the synovial fluid and blood of reactive arthritis patients, which suggests shared mechanisms of disease initiation.

The CDR3 runs 14 amino acids, cysteine and phenylalanine included. The read is trimmed to its CDR3 DNA, 42 bases read in frame from base 1. Based on the germline V gene, the CDR1 and CDR2 sequences are SQVTM and ANQGSEA. Trimming at the junction amounts to 7 bases on V and 1 base on J, and the germline ends lie 13 bases apart. Of note for this clonotype: The antigen it recognizes is unknown. The sample holds no much larger clone one base away, and base qualities are not on file.

TCRdb names Illumina HiSeq 2500 as the instrument used. Quantitative 5'-RACE with molecular barcodes was the method used to prepare the TCR beta libraries. On the study's bioinformatics: A new computational method, built on a probabilistic model of VDJ rearrangement, was used to identify disease-linked TCR variants. In-frame beta chains were kept once TCRdb had trimmed the public reads at Q25 with fastp and called clones with MiXCR. Rows with a matching CDR3 protein are joined into one entry that keeps the most common DNA and genes. TCRdb, not the original authors, processed these V and J calls. The table for this sample lists about 130,000 distinct CDR3 sequences; around 9% of them were counted only once. 2.5% to 4% of the sample is in the top ten clones.

Sequences were obtained from blood, either unsorted or a sorted T cell fraction (not recorded which). The rearrangement joined TRBV29-1 to TRBJ2-2, with TRBD2 perhaps the D gene, on 5 matching bases. The TCR was taken from a male donor with ankylosing spondylitis or in good health (not recorded which). The DNA sequence follows: TGCAGCGCCATCGGAGGCCGGAACACCGGGGAGCTGTTTTTT. It translates as CSAIGGRNTGELFF.